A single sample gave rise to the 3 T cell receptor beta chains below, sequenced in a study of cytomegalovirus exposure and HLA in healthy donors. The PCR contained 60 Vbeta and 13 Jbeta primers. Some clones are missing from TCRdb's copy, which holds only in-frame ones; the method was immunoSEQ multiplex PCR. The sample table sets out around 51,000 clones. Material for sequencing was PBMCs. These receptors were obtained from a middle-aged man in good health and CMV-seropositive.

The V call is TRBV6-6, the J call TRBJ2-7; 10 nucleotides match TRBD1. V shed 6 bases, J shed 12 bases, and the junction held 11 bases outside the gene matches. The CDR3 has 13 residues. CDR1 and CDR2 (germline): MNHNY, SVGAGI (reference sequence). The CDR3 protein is CASSHTLRDRGYF. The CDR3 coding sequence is TGTGCCAGCAGCCATACTCTCCGGGACAGGGGGTACTTC.

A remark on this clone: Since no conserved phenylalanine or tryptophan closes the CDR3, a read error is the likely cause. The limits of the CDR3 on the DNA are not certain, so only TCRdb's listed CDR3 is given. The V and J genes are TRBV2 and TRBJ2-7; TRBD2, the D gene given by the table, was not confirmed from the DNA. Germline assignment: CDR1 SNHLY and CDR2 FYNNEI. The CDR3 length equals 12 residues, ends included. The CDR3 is CASSESPGIPPD.

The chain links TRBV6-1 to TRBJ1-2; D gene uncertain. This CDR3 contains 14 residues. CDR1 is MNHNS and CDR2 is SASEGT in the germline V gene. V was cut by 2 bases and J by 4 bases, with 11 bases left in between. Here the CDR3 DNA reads TGTGCCAGCAGTGAACAGGTCGCATCCTATGGCTACACCTTC. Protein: CASSEQVASYGYTF.